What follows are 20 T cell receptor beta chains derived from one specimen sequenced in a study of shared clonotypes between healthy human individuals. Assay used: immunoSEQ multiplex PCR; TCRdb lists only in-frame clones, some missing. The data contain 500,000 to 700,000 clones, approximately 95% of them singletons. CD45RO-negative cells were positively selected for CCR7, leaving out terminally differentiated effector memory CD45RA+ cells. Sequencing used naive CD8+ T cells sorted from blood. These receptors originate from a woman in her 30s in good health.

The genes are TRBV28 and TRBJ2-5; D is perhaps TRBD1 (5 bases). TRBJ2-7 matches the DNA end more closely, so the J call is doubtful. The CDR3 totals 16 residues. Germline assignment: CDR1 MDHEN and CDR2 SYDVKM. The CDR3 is CASTSPRKGIRYEQYF. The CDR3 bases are TGTGCCAGCACCTCTCCTCGGAAGGGGATCCGCTACGAGCAGTACTTC.

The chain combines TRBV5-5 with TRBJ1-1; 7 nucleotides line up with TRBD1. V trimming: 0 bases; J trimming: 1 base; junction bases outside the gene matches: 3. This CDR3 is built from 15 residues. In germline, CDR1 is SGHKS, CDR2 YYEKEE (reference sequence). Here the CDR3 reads CASSLDRGRNTEAFF. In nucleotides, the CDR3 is TGTGCCAGCAGCTTGGACAGGGGCCGGAACACTGAAGCTTTCTTT.

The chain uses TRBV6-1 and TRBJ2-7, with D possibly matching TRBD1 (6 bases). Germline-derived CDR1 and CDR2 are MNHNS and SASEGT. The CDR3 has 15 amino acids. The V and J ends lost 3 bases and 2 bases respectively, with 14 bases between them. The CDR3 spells CASSDPQGTTYEQYF. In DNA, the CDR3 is TGTGCCAGCAGTGACCCCCAGGGGACCACCTACGAGCAGTACTTC.

Here the CDR3 reads CASGTGTRRPQHF. The CDR3 nucleotides read TGTGCCAGCGGAACAGGGACCCGGAGGCCCCAGCATTTT. The chain has TRBV28 and TRBJ1-5, with a weak D call TRBD1 (6 bases). CDR3 length: 13 amino acids. Germline V lookup: CDR1 MDHEN, CDR2 SYDVKM. Between the trimmed V and J ends, which lost 8 bases and 9 bases, there was a span of 17 bases.

DNA for the CDR3: TGTGCCAGCAGCTTAGAGACCGGCCCAGATACGCAGTATTTT. Translation: CASSLETGPDTQYF. The chain carries TRBV13 and TRBJ2-3; D gene unclear. The V end was cut by 1 base, the J end by 4 bases, with 9 bases between. In germline, CDR1 is PRHDT, CDR2 FYEKMQ (reference sequence). This CDR3 has 14 amino acids.

CDR3 protein: CASSTFGRGEQYF. CDR3 DNA sequence: TGTGCCAGCAGCACTTTCGGTCGGGGCGAGCAGTACTTC. The V call is TRBV5-8, the J call TRBJ2-7, with D possibly being TRBD2 (5 bases). Germline-derived CDR1 and CDR2 are SGHTS and YDEGEE. V was cut by 4 bases and J by 6 bases, with 14 bases left in between. The CDR3 covers 13 residues.

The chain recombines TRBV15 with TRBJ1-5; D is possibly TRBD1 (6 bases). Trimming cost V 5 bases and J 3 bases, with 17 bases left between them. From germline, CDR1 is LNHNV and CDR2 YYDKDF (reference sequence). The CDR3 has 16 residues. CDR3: CATSLDRGGHNQPQHF. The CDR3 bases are TGTGCCACCAGCCTAGATCGGGGGGGCCACAATCAGCCCCAGCATTTT.

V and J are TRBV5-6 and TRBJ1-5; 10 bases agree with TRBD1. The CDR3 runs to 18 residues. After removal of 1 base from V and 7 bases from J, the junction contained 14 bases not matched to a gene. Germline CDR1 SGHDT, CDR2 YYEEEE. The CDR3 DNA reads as TGTGCCAGCAGCTTGTATGGTCGGCGGGACAGGGGTAACCAGCCCCAGCATTTT. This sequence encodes CASSLYGRRDRGNQPQHF.

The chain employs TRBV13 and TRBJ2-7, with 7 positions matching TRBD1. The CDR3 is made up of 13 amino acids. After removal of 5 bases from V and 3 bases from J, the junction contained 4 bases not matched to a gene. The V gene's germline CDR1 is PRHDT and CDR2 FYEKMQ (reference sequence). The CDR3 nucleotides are TGTGCCAGCAGCCCCGGGACAGACTACGAGCAGTACTTC. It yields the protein CASSPGTDYEQYF.

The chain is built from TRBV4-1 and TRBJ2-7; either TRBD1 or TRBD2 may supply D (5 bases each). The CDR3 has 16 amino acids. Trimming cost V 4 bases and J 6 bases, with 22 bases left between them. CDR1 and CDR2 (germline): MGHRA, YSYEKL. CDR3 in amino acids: CASSPARDARFGEQYF. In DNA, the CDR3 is TGCGCCAGCAGCCCAGCCCGGGACGCCCGTTTCGGCGAGCAGTACTTC.

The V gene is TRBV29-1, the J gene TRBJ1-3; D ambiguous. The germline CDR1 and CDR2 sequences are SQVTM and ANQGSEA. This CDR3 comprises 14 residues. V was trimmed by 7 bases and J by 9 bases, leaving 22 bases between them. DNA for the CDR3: TGCAGCGCGGTATCTATTACAGAGACCGGCACCATATATTTT. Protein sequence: CSAVSITETGTIYF.

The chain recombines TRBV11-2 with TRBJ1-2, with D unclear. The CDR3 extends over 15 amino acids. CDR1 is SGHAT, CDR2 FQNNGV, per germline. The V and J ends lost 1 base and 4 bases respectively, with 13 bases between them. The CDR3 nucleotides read TGTGCCAGCAGCTTAGTGTCCGGGAGCCCCTATGGCTACACCTTC. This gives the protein CASSLVSGSPYGYTF.

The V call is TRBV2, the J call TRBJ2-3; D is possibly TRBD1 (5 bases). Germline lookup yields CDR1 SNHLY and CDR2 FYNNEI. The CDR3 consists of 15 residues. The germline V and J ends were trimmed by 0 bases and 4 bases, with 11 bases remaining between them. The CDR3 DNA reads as TGTGCCAGCAGTGAAGCGCGAACAGGAGCAGATACGCAGTATTTT. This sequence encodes CASSEARTGADTQYF.

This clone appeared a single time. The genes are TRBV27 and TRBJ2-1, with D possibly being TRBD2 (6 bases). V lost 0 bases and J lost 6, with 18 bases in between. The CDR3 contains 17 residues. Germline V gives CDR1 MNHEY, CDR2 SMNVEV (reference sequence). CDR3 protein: CASSLSAGTARLNEQFF. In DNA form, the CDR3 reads TGTGCCAGCAGTTTATCCGCCGGGACTGCACGCCTCAATGAGCAGTTCTTC.

The CDR3 sequence is CASSLTTGNYGYTF. In nucleotides, the CDR3 is TGTGCCAGCAGCTTGACGACGGGGAACTATGGCTACACCTTC. The V gene is TRBV5-6, the J gene TRBJ1-2, with D unresolved. The V end was cut by 1 base, the J end by 2 bases, with 9 bases between. There are 14 residues in the CDR3. Germline V gives CDR1 SGHDT, CDR2 YYEEEE.

CDR3 DNA: TGTGCCAGCAGTTTACGCGCGCCGCGAGAGACCCAGTACTTC. The encoded protein is CASSLRAPRETQYF. V and J are TRBV28 and TRBJ2-5; D is ambiguous. The germline V and J ends were trimmed by 2 bases and 4 bases, with 11 bases remaining between them. Per the germline V gene, CDR1 is MDHEN and CDR2 is SYDVKM. The CDR3 has 14 amino acids.

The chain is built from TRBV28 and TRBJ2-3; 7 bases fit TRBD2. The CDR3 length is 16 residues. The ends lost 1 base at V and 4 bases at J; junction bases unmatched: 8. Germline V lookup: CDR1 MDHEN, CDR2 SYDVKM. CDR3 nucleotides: TGTGCCAGCAGTTTATTCAGTCGGCTAGCGGCAGATACGCAGTATTTT. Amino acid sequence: CASSLFSRLAADTQYF.

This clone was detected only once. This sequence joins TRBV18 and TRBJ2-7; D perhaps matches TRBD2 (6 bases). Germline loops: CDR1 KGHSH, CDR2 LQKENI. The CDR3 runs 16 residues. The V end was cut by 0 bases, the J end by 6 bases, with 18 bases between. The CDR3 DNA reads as TGTGCCAGCTCACCACCCGGTAGGGCGGGATCTTCCGAGCAGTACTTC. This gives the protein CASSPPGRAGSSEQYF.

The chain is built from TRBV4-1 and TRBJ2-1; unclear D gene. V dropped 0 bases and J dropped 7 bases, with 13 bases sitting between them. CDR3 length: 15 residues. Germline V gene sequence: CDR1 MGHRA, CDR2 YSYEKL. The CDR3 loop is CASSQDSYPANEQFF. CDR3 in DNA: TGCGCCAGCAGCCAAGATAGTTATCCAGCTAATGAGCAGTTCTTC.

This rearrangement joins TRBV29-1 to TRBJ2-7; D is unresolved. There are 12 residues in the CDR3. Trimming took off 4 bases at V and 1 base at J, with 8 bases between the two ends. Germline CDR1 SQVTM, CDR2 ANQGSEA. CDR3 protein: CSVVLGSYEQYF. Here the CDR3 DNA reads TGCAGCGTTGTGCTAGGGTCCTACGAGCAGTACTTC.